Each of the 9 T cell receptor beta chains below was sequenced from the same sample in a study of T cell responses to AZD1222 COVID-19 vaccine. Sequenced by immunoSEQ multiplex PCR; TCRdb stores in-frame clones only, minus some. The sample contains around 80,000 clones, approximately 85% of which appear only once. This specimen was peripheral blood, taken 28 days after the second AZD1222 dose. The receptors here all came from an adult who received the AZD1222 COVID-19 vaccine.

The chain combines TRBV6-2 or TRBV6-3 with TRBJ1-1; TRBD1 agrees at 8 bases. Germline V CDR1 and CDR2: MNHEY, SVGEGT. The CDR3 totals 17 residues. Trimming removed 2 bases from V and 11 bases from J; junction bases left unmatched: 19. As DNA, the CDR3 is TGTGCCAGCAGTTACCCCTATAGGGCAGGGGGCAGGTTTTTTGCTTTCTTT. Translating it yields CASSYPYRAGGRFFAFF.

V is TRBV20-1 and J is TRBJ2-7; D is unresolved. V was clipped by 6 bases and J by 6 bases, with 12 bases between them. Germline V lookup: CDR1 DFQATT, CDR2 SNEGSKA (reference sequence). This CDR3 has 11 amino acids. The CDR3 DNA reads as TGCAGTGCCCGCGTTGGCCCCGAGCAGTACTTC. This sequence encodes CSARVGPEQYF.

The chain carries TRBV19 and TRBJ1-6; tentatively, D is TRBD1 (5 bases). CDR3 length equals 14 residues. Germline loops: CDR1 LNHDA, CDR2 SQIVND (reference sequence). V shed 7 bases and J shed 7 bases, with 14 bases lying between them. The CDR3 protein is CASMAGGRNSPLHF. The CDR3 DNA is TGTGCCAGTATGGCCGGGGGTAGGAATTCACCCCTCCACTTT.

The V and J genes are TRBV12-3 or TRBV12-4 and TRBJ1-1; no clear D gene. This CDR3 comprises 11 residues. Trimming shortened V by 1 base and J by 8 bases, and 5 bases separated the two germline ends. The CDR3 loop is CASSLGEEAFF. The CDR3 DNA sequence: TGTGCCAGCAGTTTAGGAGAAGAAGCTTTCTTT.

The V call is TRBV25-1, the J call TRBJ2-5; 8 bases line up with TRBD1. V trimming: 6 bases; J trimming: 5 bases; junction bases outside the gene matches: 8. Germline assignment: CDR1 MGHDK and CDR2 SYGVNS. This CDR3 is built from 14 residues. In DNA form, the CDR3 reads TGTGCCAGCAGCCCCGGACAGGGCGGGGAGACCCAGTACTTC. This gives the protein CASSPGQGGETQYF.

The chain carries TRBV13 and TRBJ1-5, with 10 bases matching TRBD1. This CDR3 is 17 amino acids long. CDR1 and CDR2 from the germline V gene are PRHDT and FYEKMQ (reference sequence). The V segment lost 8 bases and the J segment 0 bases; nucleotides outside the gene matches: 10. The CDR3: CASSRTGGVYSNQPQHF. CDR3 nucleotide sequence: TGTGCCAGCTCCCGGACAGGGGGAGTATATAGCAATCAGCCCCAGCATTTT. Using reference TRBV13 and TRBJ1-5 for the parts outside the CDR3, the full variable domain is AAGVIQSPRHLIKEKRETATLKCYPIPRHDTVYWYQQGPGQDPQFLISFYEKMQSDKGSIPDRFSAQQFSDYHSELNMSSLELGDSALYFCASSRTGGVYSNQPQHFGDGTRLSIL.

For the CDR3, the DNA is TGTGCCAGCTCCCTAGGGACAGGGCCAGATACGCAGTATTTT. Protein product: CASSLGTGPDTQYF. The chain combines TRBV18 with TRBJ2-3; 9 bases align to TRBD1. Germline CDR1 and CDR2: KGHSH and LQKENI. Germline trimming cut 6 bases from V and 4 bases from J; bases unmatched to any gene: 5. There are 14 residues in the CDR3.

The chain employs TRBV7-9 and TRBJ1-5; D unclear. CDR1 SEHNR and CDR2 FQNEAQ come from the germline V gene (reference sequence). This CDR3 comprises 18 residues. Trimming took off 4 bases at V and 1 base at J, with 20 bases between the two ends. The CDR3 here is CASSSTEDRHISNQPQHF. For the CDR3, the DNA is TGTGCCAGCAGCTCCACCGAGGACCGGCACATAAGCAATCAGCCCCAGCATTTT.

V is TRBV6-5 and J is TRBJ2-5; D remains unclear. The CDR3 covers 14 residues. CDR1 and CDR2 (germline): MNHEY, SVGAGI. Trimming took off 2 bases at V and 2 bases at J, with 9 bases between the two ends. The CDR3 region has the DNA TGTGCCAGCAGTTACAGTAGAACACAAGAGACCCAGTACTTC. Protein product: CASSYSRTQETQYF.